This T cell receptor (beta chain) was sequenced during a study of CD8 T cells in ankylosing spondylitis. Trimming took off 5 bases at V and 4 bases at J, with 9 bases between the two ends. This CDR3 comprises 13 residues. Germline V lookup: CDR1 SGHTA, CDR2 FQGNSA. Ten or more counts support this clonotype. Its antigen remains unidentified. General study points: Researchers report that disease-linked clones proved CD8+ and relatively rare in peripheral blood.

Using its own MiXCR run on the 5' RACE reads, TCRdb lists one record per CDR3 protein. The profile shows under 150,000 distinct CDR3 sequences, approximately 10% of them singletons. The sequence was obtained from a female donor with ankylosing spondylitis or in good health (not recorded which). The sample taken for sequencing was blood, either unsorted or a sorted T cell fraction (not recorded which). The rearrangement joins TRBV7-2 to TRBJ1-5; D not certain. CDR3 nucleotide sequence: TGTGCCAGCAGCCCCATCCTAAATCAGCCCCAGCATTTT. Amino acid sequence: CASSPILNQPQHF. The whole variable domain, remainder taken from reference TRBV7-2 and TRBJ1-5, is GAGVSQSPSNKVTEKGKDVELRCDPISGHTALYWYRQSLGQGLEFLIYFQGNSAPDKSGLPSDRFSAERTGGSVSTLTIQRTQQEDSAVYLCASSPILNQPQHFGDGTRLSIL.